These T cell receptor beta chains were read from a single sample in a study of blood T cell repertoires in COVID-19. TCRdb keeps only in-frame clones here, not all; method: immunoSEQ multiplex PCR. The sample lists some 200,000 clones, around 86% occurring once. Source material: peripheral blood. These receptors originate from an elderly man with acute or convalescent COVID-19. Both conserved end residues are part of each CDR3. The D gene is left open where the match is weak. The size of a clone is reported for some rows only, either as once, few or many, or as a class for expanded clones.

V gene	D gene	J gene	clone size	CDR3 protein	CDR3 DNA
TRBV14	NA	TRBJ2-1	NA	CASSQFLALGGEQFF	TGTGCCAGCAGCCAGTTTCTGGCCTTGGGGGGTGAGCAGTTCTTC
TRBV6-5	NA	TRBJ1-2	NA	CASSYYDAGKDYGYTF	TGTGCCAGCAGTTACTACGACGCAGGGAAGGACTATGGCTACACCTTC
TRBV4-3	TRBD1	TRBJ1-2	NA	CASSQQPGQSYGYTF	TGCGCCAGCAGCCAACAACCGGGACAGTCGTATGGCTACACCTTC
TRBV7-2	TRBD2	TRBJ2-5	many	CASSLGLAEYQETQYF	TGTGCCAGCAGCCTGGGACTAGCGGAGTACCAAGAGACCCAGTACTTC
TRBV7-2	NA	TRBJ2-1	NA	CASSLQEGGYNEQFF	TGTGCCAGCAGCTTACAGGAGGGCGGCTACAATGAGCAGTTCTTC
TRBV2	NA	TRBJ2-3	NA	CASSLQALNTDTQYF	TGTGCCAGCAGTCTCCAGGCCCTCAACACAGATACGCAGTATTTT
TRBV3-1/TRBV3-2	TRBD2	TRBJ2-5	NA	CASSLRTRQETQYF	TGTGCCAGCAGCCTGCGGACTAGACAAGAGACCCAGTACTTC
TRBV7-8	NA	TRBJ2-4	NA	CASSRGQGRVKNIQYF	TGTGCCAGCAGCCGAGGGCAGGGTCGGGTCAAAAACATTCAGTACTTC
TRBV29-1	TRBD2	TRBJ2-5	NA	CSVSTSGVLQETQYF	TGCAGCGTCTCGACTAGCGGGGTTTTACAAGAGACCCAGTACTTC
TRBV11-2	NA	TRBJ2-3	NA	CASSPLVSGDTQYF	TGTGCCAGCAGCCCCTTAGTCTCAGGGGATACGCAGTATTTT
TRBV28	NA	TRBJ1-2	NA	CASTQYTYGYTF	TGTGCCAGCACTCAGTATACCTATGGCTACACCTTC
TRBV29-1	NA	TRBJ2-5	NA	CSVDNLETQYF	TGCAGCGTTGATAACTTAGAGACCCAGTACTTC
TRBV6-5	TRBD2	TRBJ2-3	once	CATSTGGDTQYF	TGTGCCACCTCTACGGGGGGGGATACGCAGTATTTT
TRBV10-1	TRBD1	TRBJ2-2	NA	CATGQPTGELFF	TGCGCCACGGGACAGCCAACCGGGGAGCTGTTTTTT
TRBV6-2/TRBV6-3	TRBD1	TRBJ1-2	few	CASSYGTGGGYTF	TGTGCCAGCAGTTACGGGACAGGTGGCGGCTACACCTTC
TRBV4-3	TRBD1	TRBJ2-4	once	CASSQVHRGLLAKNIQYF	TGCGCCAGCAGCCAAGTACACAGGGGGTTACTAGCCAAAAACATTCAGTACTTC
TRBV25-1	TRBD1	TRBJ1-1	NA	CARIVDREYTLVDTEAFF	TGTGCCCGAATAGTAGACAGGGAATATACCCTCGTTGACACTGAAGCTTTCTTT
TRBV5-1	NA	TRBJ1-6	NA	CASRSRVGGDNSPLHF	TGCGCCAGCAGGAGCAGGGTAGGGGGGGATAATTCACCCCTCCACTTT
TRBV4-1	TRBD1	TRBJ1-6	NA	CASSQEGSWTGVSPLHF	TGCGCCAGCAGCCAAGAAGGTTCCTGGACAGGGGTTTCACCCCTCCACTTT
TRBV6-1	TRBD1	TRBJ2-7	NA	CASSEWGTGTYEQYF	TGTGCCAGCAGTGAATGGGGGACAGGGACCTACGAGCAGTACTTC
TRBV2	TRBD1	TRBJ1-5	NA	CASRAGTGVWQPQHF	TGTGCCAGCAGGGCCGGGACAGGGGTTTGGCAGCCCCAGCATTTT
TRBV5-3	TRBD1	TRBJ1-1	NA	CARSSDRVDTEAFF	TGTGCCAGAAGCTCCGACAGGGTGGACACTGAAGCTTTCTTT
TRBV5-4	NA	TRBJ1-1	NA	CASSNKGFTEAFF	TGTGCCAGCAGTAATAAGGGGTTCACTGAAGCTTTCTTT
TRBV11-3	NA	TRBJ1-1	NA	CASSLDPTNTEAFF	TGTGCCAGCAGCTTAGATCCTACGAACACTGAAGCTTTCTTT
TRBV18	NA	TRBJ2-7	NA	CASTPESSLSYEQYF	TGTGCCAGCACACCAGAGTCTAGCCTCTCCTACGAGCAGTACTTC
TRBV27	NA	TRBJ2-1	few	CASSRAAGEQFF	TGTGCCAGCAGCCGGGCCGCGGGTGAGCAGTTCTTC
TRBV6-2/TRBV6-3	TRBD1	TRBJ1-2	NA	CASSYPGQANYGYTF	TGTGCCAGCAGTTACCCGGGACAGGCGAACTATGGCTACACCTTC
TRBV7-2	TRBD1	TRBJ1-5	NA	CASSGQGQVSNQPQHF	TGTGCCAGCAGCGGCCAGGGACAGGTTAGCAATCAGCCCCAGCATTTT
TRBV25-1	NA	TRBJ1-3	NA	CASSDPPTGNTIYF	TGTGCCAGCAGTGACCCCCCCACTGGAAACACCATATATTTT
TRBV11-2	TRBD1	TRBJ2-7	NA	CASRTGQVRDEQYF	TGTGCCAGCAGAACGGGACAGGTGAGGGACGAGCAGTACTTC
TRBV9	NA	TRBJ2-2	NA	CASSVAGTGELFF	TGTGCCAGCAGCGTAGCGGGTACCGGGGAGCTGTTTTTT
TRBV4-1	NA	TRBJ2-7	NA	CASSQALGSSYEQYF	TGCGCCAGCAGCCAAGCTCTCGGGAGCTCCTACGAGCAGTACTTC
TRBV4-2	NA	TRBJ2-2	NA	CASSSGLQNTGELFF	TGTGCCAGCAGCTCGGGACTTCAAAACACCGGGGAGCTGTTTTTT
TRBV6-5	NA	TRBJ2-2	once	CASSLTGIYTGELFF	TGTGCCAGCAGCCTCACGGGGATTTACACCGGGGAGCTGTTTTTT
TRBV19	TRBD2	TRBJ2-1	NA	CASSMELTSGSSHEQFF	TGTGCCAGTAGTATGGAACTCACTAGCGGGAGTTCCCATGAGCAGTTCTTC
TRBV20-1	NA	TRBJ1-5	NA	CSASPIQGRNQPQHF	TGCAGTGCTAGTCCCATTCAGGGTAGGAATCAGCCCCAGCATTTT
TRBV6-2/TRBV6-3	TRBD1	TRBJ1-5	NA	CASSLTGGYNQPQHF	TGTGCCAGCAGCCTCACAGGGGGGTACAATCAGCCCCAGCATTTT
TRBV19	NA	TRBJ1-3	NA	CASSIGVRASGNTIYF	TGTGCCAGTAGTATAGGTGTCAGGGCCTCTGGAAACACCATATATTTT
TRBV20-1	TRBD1	TRBJ2-2	NA	CSASDRVYHTGELFF	TGCAGTGCTAGTGACAGGGTCTACCACACCGGGGAGCTGTTTTTT
TRBV19	NA	TRBJ1-1	NA	CASTETGNTEAFF	TGTGCCAGTACCGAGACAGGGAACACTGAAGCTTTCTTT
TRBV27	TRBD2	TRBJ2-7	NA	CASSQMGLAGGSYEQYF	TGTGCCAGCAGTCAAATGGGCCTAGCGGGAGGCTCCTACGAGCAGTACTTC
TRBV28	NA	TRBJ1-2	NA	CASSLSARRGGYTF	TGTGCCAGCAGTTTATCGGCCCGGCGGGGAGGCTACACCTTC
TRBV11-3	NA	TRBJ2-5	once	CASSLVPGAQETQYF	TGTGCCAGCAGCTTAGTCCCAGGGGCTCAAGAGACCCAGTACTTC
TRBV5-6	TRBD1	TRBJ2-1	once	CASSSVPGQGLRSYNEQFF	TGTGCCAGCAGTTCCGTCCCGGGACAGGGGCTTCGATCCTACAATGAGCAGTTCTTC
TRBV7-9	TRBD1	TRBJ1-2	NA	CASSPWTGGSVEYGYTF	TGTGCCAGCAGCCCCTGGACAGGGGGCAGCGTGGAATATGGCTACACCTTC
TRBV10-3	TRBD1	TRBJ2-4	NA	CAISEQGEAKNIQYF	TGTGCCATCAGTGAGCAGGGGGAGGCCAAAAACATTCAGTACTTC
TRBV18	NA	TRBJ2-5	once	CASSPQRFGETQYF	TGTGCCAGCTCACCACAGCGGTTTGGGGAGACCCAGTACTTC
TRBV29-1	TRBD1	TRBJ2-3	NA	CSVALVQGAPSADTQYF	TGCAGCGTTGCCCTGGTACAGGGGGCACCTTCGGCAGATACGCAGTATTTT
TRBV2	NA	TRBJ2-5	few	CASSEAGYGAGLGGTQYF	TGTGCCAGCAGTGAGGCGGGGTACGGAGCGGGTCTCGGGGGGACCCAGTACTTC
TRBV7-2	TRBD1	TRBJ1-4	NA	CATRQGIVPNEKLFF	TGTGCCACCCGACAGGGAATAGTACCTAATGAAAAACTGTTTTTT
TRBV3-1/TRBV3-2	NA	TRBJ1-1	NA	CASSYRDNYMNTEAFF	TGTGCCAGCAGCTACCGGGACAACTACATGAACACTGAAGCTTTCTTT
TRBV21-1	NA	TRBJ1-2	once	CASPPYREGYGYTF	TGTGCCAGCCCTCCTTACAGGGAGGGCTATGGCTACACCTTC
TRBV18	NA	TRBJ2-1	NA	CASSPPVGRGRFF	TGTGCCAGCTCACCCCCAGTCGGCAGGGGTCGGTTCTTC
TRBV27	TRBD1	TRBJ2-7	NA	CASRLRGQGREQYF	TGTGCCAGCAGGCTTAGGGGACAGGGACGCGAGCAGTACTTC
TRBV9	NA	TRBJ2-2	NA	CASSLSTGGTGELFF	TGTGCCAGCAGCTTGTCAACAGGTGGCACCGGGGAGCTGTTTTTT
TRBV15	NA	TRBJ1-4	NA	CATSRDWPPNEKLFF	TGTGCCACCAGCAGAGATTGGCCCCCAAATGAAAAACTGTTTTTT
TRBV5-1	TRBD2	TRBJ2-7	NA	CASSLSASGTYEQYF	TGCGCCAGCAGCTTGTCTGCTAGCGGAACCTACGAGCAGTACTTC
TRBV7-2	NA	TRBJ2-7	NA	CASSRRGNSPYEQYF	TGTGCCAGCAGCCGCCGCGGGAACTCCCCCTACGAGCAGTACTTC
TRBV29-1	TRBD1	TRBJ2-1	NA	CSVQRGTGGNEQFF	TGCAGCGTCCAGCGGGGGACAGGGGGGAATGAGCAGTTCTTC
TRBV11-2	NA	TRBJ1-2	NA	CASSSQGLRGYTF	TGTGCCAGCAGCTCACAGGGTCTGCGGGGCTACACCTTC